These 23 T cell receptor beta chains were all obtained from the same sample, sequenced in a study of T cell clonality in common variable immunodeficiency. The method was immunoSEQ multiplex PCR; TCRdb's version includes in-frame clones alone and lacks a portion of them. The data show more than 30,000 clones, with none appearing a single time. The specimen was peripheral blood mononuclear cells. The source is a person aged 18 to 70 in good health.

This clone was counted at least ten times. Sequencing ends 3 residues short of the CDR3 end; the germline J gene provides the rest. The chain couples TRBV18 to TRBJ2-5, with no clear D. The CDR3 is made up of 13 amino acids. Germline CDR1 and CDR2: KGHSH and LQKENI. V gave up 6 bases and J gave up 1 base, with 9 bases separating them. CDR3 bases read: TGTGCCAGCTCGAACGCGCCCCAAGAGACC. This gives the protein CASSNAPQET. The whole CDR3 region reads CASSNAPQETQYF.

The sample holds many counts of this clone. The CDR3 spells CAWSVIQGYSYEQYF. CDR3 DNA (partial): TGTGCCTGGAGTGTGATTCAGGGATACTCCTACGAG. The V and J genes are TRBV30 and TRBJ2-7, with D possibly TRBD1 on 5 matching bases. The read halts 3 residues ahead of the CDR3 end, with the missing end drawn from the germline J gene. The CDR3 loop spans 15 amino acids. The V end lost 0 bases, the J end lost 0 bases, and 12 bases lay between the germline ends. CDR1 and CDR2 (germline): GTSNPN, SVGIG (reference sequence).

This clone was detected ten times or more. The read stops 3 residues short of the end of the CDR3; the missing end is completed from the germline J gene. The chain joins TRBV20-1 to TRBJ2-5; 13 positions match TRBD2. The V gene's germline CDR1 is DFQATT and CDR2 SNEGSKA (reference sequence). Trimming cost V 3 bases and J 0 bases; bases outside gene matches: 1. The CDR3 has 15 amino acids. The CDR3 loop reads CSARGTSGNQETQYF. Incomplete CDR3 DNA: TGCAGTGCTAGGGGGACTAGCGGGAACCAAGAGACC.

This clone came up many times. Read coverage stops 3 residues before the CDR3 terminus; the germline J gene supplies the remainder. The chain carries TRBV18 and TRBJ1-1, with TRBD1 matching 7 bases. Per the germline V gene, CDR1 is KGHSH and CDR2 is LQKENI. The CDR3 extends over 16 amino acids. The junction had 13 bases not matched to a gene; V was cut back by 4 bases and J by 5 bases. The chain's CDR3 is CASSLEERGRWTEAFF. The CDR3 bases that were read are TGTGCCAGCTCACTAGAAGAAAGGGGGCGGTGGACTGAA.

This clone was detected many times. The read ends 3 residues early relative to the CDR3; the germline J gene fills the gap. The chain combines TRBV5-1 with TRBJ1-2, with TRBD1 identical over 9 bases. This CDR3 is 15 amino acids long. The germline V gene has CDR1 SGHRS and CDR2 YFSETQ. The CDR3 bases that were read are TGCGCCAGCAGCTTGGGAAGCGGGACAGGGAGCGGC. Translation: CASSLGSGTGSG. The full CDR3 protein reads CASSLGSGTGSGYTF.

This clone showed up many times. The read comes to an end 3 residues before the CDR3 does, leaving the germline J gene to fill in the end. V gene TRBV5-1 combines with J gene TRBJ2-1; D ambiguous. The V end was cut by 3 bases, the J end by 4 bases, with 5 bases between. The length of the CDR3 is 12 residues. Looked up from germline, CDR1 is SGHRS and CDR2 is YFSETQ. CDR3 DNA (partial): TGCGCCAGCAGCTCCCGGTACAATGAG. It encodes CASSSRYNE. The whole CDR3 protein is CASSSRYNEQFF.

With regard to this clone: The CDR3 is cut off 3 residues early in the read; its end comes from the germline J gene. The chain recombines TRBV2 with TRBJ2-4, with D tentatively TRBD1 (5 bases). The germline V gene encodes CDR1 SNHLY and CDR2 FYNNEI. CDR3 size: 14 residues. This CDR3 reads CASSGGRGNQPQYF. The sequenced part of the CDR3 DNA is TGTGCCAGCAGTGGCGGTAGGGGCAATCAGCCT.

This clone has at least ten counts. The read gets to within 3 residues of the CDR3 end, and the germline J gene fills in the rest. The chain carries TRBV30 and TRBJ1-5; 9 bases agree with TRBD1. Germline CDR1 and CDR2: GTSNPN and SVGIG (reference sequence). This CDR3 is 16 amino acids long. V was pared by 0 bases and J by 1 base, with 4 bases of the junction left unmatched. The CDR3 is CAWSVQGALSNQPQHF. The part of the CDR3 DNA that was read is TGTGCCTGGAGTGTACAGGGGGCATTGAGCAATCAGCCC. Full variable domain (rest looked up from reference TRBV30 and TRBJ1-5): SQTIHQWPATLVQPVGSPLSLECTVEGTSNPNLYWYRQAAGRGLQLLFYSVGIGQISSEVPQNLSASRPQDRQFILSSKKLLLSDSGFYLCAWSVQGALSNQPQHFGDGTRLSIL.

This clone was seen at least ten times. The CDR3 goes on 3 residues after the read ends, and that part is filled in from the germline J gene. The chain joins TRBV19 to TRBJ2-1; weak D call: TRBD2 (5 bases). V lost 1 base and J lost 9, with 10 bases in between. There are 13 residues in the CDR3. CDR1 and CDR2 (germline): LNHDA, SQIVND (reference sequence). The sequenced part of the CDR3 DNA is TGTGCCAGTAGTATAGTCGGGGTTGGTGAG. Protein: CASSIVGVGE. The full CDR3 reads CASSIVGVGEQFF.

Points on this clone: A junction boundary mismatches the germline segment, possibly from a read error. The CDR3 extends 3 residues past the end of the read, so its final part is completed from the germline J gene. This chain links TRBV7-9 with TRBJ2-7, with D possibly TRBD1 on 5 matching bases. The germline V gene encodes CDR1 SEHNR and CDR2 FQNEAQ (reference sequence). The CDR3 contains 13 residues. The sequenced CDR3 bases are TGTTCCAGCAGCTTAAGACAGTCCTACGAG. Its protein product is CSSSLRQSYE. The full-length CDR3 reads as CSSSLRQSYEQYF.

This clone was detected a few times. The CDR3 end is not reached by the read, which stops 3 residues before it; the germline J gene fills it in. V and J are TRBV18 and TRBJ2-2; TRBD1 agrees at 8 bases. Per germline, CDR1 KGHSH and CDR2 LQKENI. The CDR3 loop spans 16 amino acids. CDR3 in amino acids: CASSPPMARGREKLFF. CDR3 bases read: TGTGCCAGCTCACCACCGATGGCCAGGGGGCGAGAAAAG.

Comment on this clone: A read error may account for a junction end that differs from germline. From the germline J gene comes the end of the CDR3, since the read stops 3 residues before it. The chain couples TRBV11-2 to TRBJ2-4, with 8 bases identical to TRBD1. Germline assignment: CDR1 SGHAT and CDR2 FQNNGV. The CDR3 length is 13 residues. The CDR3 bases that were read are TGTGCCAGCAGCGTAGACAGGGGTAACATT. Amino acids: CASSVDRGNI. The full CDR3 sequence reads CASSVDRGNIQYF. The full variable domain, completed using reference TRBV11-2 and TRBJ2-4, is EAGVAQSPRYKIIEKRQSVAFWCNPISGHATLYWYQQILGQGPKLLIQFQNNGVVDDSQLPKDRFSAERLKGVDSTLKIQPAKLEDSAVYLCASSVDRGNIQYFGAGTRLSVL.

This clone was counted many times. The read halts 3 residues ahead of the CDR3 end, with the missing end drawn from the germline J gene. The chain combines TRBV7-3 with TRBJ1-2; 9 bases fit TRBD1. J was trimmed by 5 bases and V by 4 bases; bases with no gene match: 8. The length of the CDR3 is 15 residues. CDR1 and CDR2 (germline): SGHTA, FQGTGA. Here the CDR3 reads CASSSGQGKEYGYTF. Partial CDR3 DNA: TGTGCCAGCAGCTCCGGACAGGGGAAGGAGTATGGC.

The sample holds many counts of this clone. Read data end 3 residues before the CDR3 end; the end is taken from the germline J gene. The rearrangement uses TRBV30 and TRBJ1-2; D is unresolved. CDR1 is GTSNPN and CDR2 is SVGIG in the germline V gene (reference sequence). The CDR3 runs 11 residues. The CDR3 loop reads CAWSEGARYTF. The DNA read from the CDR3 is TGTGCCTGGAGTGAGGGCGCTCGC.

About this clone: Read coverage stops 3 residues before the CDR3 terminus; the germline J gene supplies the remainder. The V and J genes are TRBV25-1 and TRBJ2-6; D may be TRBD1 (6 bases). Germline loops: CDR1 MGHDK, CDR2 SYGVNS. This CDR3 contains 15 residues. V shed 3 bases and J shed 0 bases, with 6 bases lying between them. The CDR3 DNA, read in part, is TGTGCCAGCAGTGACAGGGGCTCTGGGGCCAACGTC. As protein: CASSDRGSGANV. The whole CDR3 region reads CASSDRGSGANVLTF.

This clone showed up many times. The read is 3 residues too short to cover the CDR3 end, so that end is filled in from the germline J gene. This chain uses TRBV6-4 with TRBJ2-3; a weak D match, TRBD2 (6 bases). Trimming took 6 bases from V and 2 from J, leaving 15 bases between them. Germline V gives CDR1 MRHNA, CDR2 SNTAGT. This CDR3 has 15 amino acids. The CDR3 is CASRASEIPTDTQYF. Incomplete CDR3 DNA: TGTGCCAGCAGGGCTAGCGAGATTCCCACAGATACG.

This clone came up a few times. The read comes to an end 3 residues before the CDR3 does, leaving the germline J gene to fill in the end. This sample also contains other DNA sequences that code for the same CDR3. This chain connects TRBV7-9 to TRBJ1-3; the D gene is possibly TRBD1 (6 bases). Germline values: CDR1 SEHNR, CDR2 FQNEAQ (reference sequence). V shed 9 bases and J shed 4 bases, with 10 bases lying between them. The CDR3 runs to 12 residues. CDR3 bases read: TGTGCCAGGGACAGCACGGGAAACACC. Amino acid sequence: CARDSTGNT. In full, the CDR3 reads CARDSTGNTIYF.

As concerns this clone: A far larger clone is one base from this, pointing to a likely read error. The sequence runs out 3 residues before the end of the CDR3; the remainder is reconstructed from the germline J gene. The chain links TRBV19 to TRBJ1-4; tentatively, D is TRBD1 (6 bases). The CDR3 extends over 14 amino acids. V lost 3 bases to trimming and J lost 8 bases, with 13 bases between them. Germline loops: CDR1 LNHDA, CDR2 SQIVND (reference sequence). Partial CDR3 DNA: TGTGCCAGTAGTATCGGGACAAGGCCGGAAAAA. It translates to CASSIGTRPEK. The entire CDR3 sequence reads CASSIGTRPEKLFF.

This clone was detected many times. Partial CDR3 DNA: TGCAGTGCTAGAGTACAGGGACTAGCTTACACAGATACG. Its translation: CSARVQGLAYTDT. The full CDR3 reads CSARVQGLAYTDTQYF. This rearrangement joins TRBV20-1 to TRBJ2-3; 9 nucleotides align to TRBD2. The CDR3 extends 3 residues past the end of the read, so its final part is completed from the germline J gene. The CDR3 has 16 residues. The V segment lost 1 base and the J segment 2 bases; nucleotides outside the gene matches: 7. Per the germline V gene, CDR1 is DFQATT and CDR2 is SNEGSKA (reference sequence).

This clone was seen at least ten times. From the germline J gene comes the end of the CDR3, since the read stops 3 residues before it. The chain is built from TRBV7-8 and TRBJ2-7; D is uncertain. Trimming left V 5 bases short and J 0 bases short, with 14 bases between. Germline V gene sequence: CDR1 SGHVS, CDR2 FQNEAQ. This CDR3 has 15 amino acids. CDR3 amino acids: CASSRVQSSSYEQYF. The CDR3 bases that were read are TGTGCCAGCAGCCGGGTCCAGTCAAGCTCCTACGAG.

This clone was detected many times. The read terminates 3 residues before the CDR3 end, so the remaining end is supplied by the germline J gene. This sequence joins TRBV10-3 and TRBJ2-5; TRBD2 matches 12 bases. The ends lost 6 bases at V and 1 base at J; junction bases unmatched: 3. The CDR3 length is 15 residues. Germline V gives CDR1 ENHRY, CDR2 SYGVKD. CDR3 region: CAISLAGGPQETQYF. The covered CDR3 bases are TGTGCCATCAGCCTAGCGGGAGGGCCCCAAGAGACC.

This clone was recorded many times. Read sequence stops 3 residues before the CDR3 end, and the germline J gene provides the missing end. Other DNA sequences in the same sample also yield this CDR3. This chain uses TRBV30 with TRBJ1-2; 7 nucleotides align to TRBD1. The length of the CDR3 is 14 residues. The V gene end was trimmed by 8 bases and the J gene end by 4 bases; junction bases not matched to a gene: 13. CDR1 is GTSNPN and CDR2 is SVGIG in the germline V gene (reference sequence). The CDR3 DNA, read in part, is TGTGCCGGAACACCCGGGACAGCCATCTATGGC. This gives the protein CAGTPGTAIYG. The full CDR3 protein is CAGTPGTAIYGYTF.

Details on this clone: The observed sequence ends 3 residues before the CDR3 terminus, with the missing tail filled in from the germline J gene. This chain joins TRBV29-1 and TRBJ1-2; TRBD1 matches at 11 bases. V was clipped by 7 bases and J by 1 base; unmatched bases: 8. The germline V gene encodes CDR1 SQVTM and CDR2 ANQGSEA. This CDR3 contains 15 residues. The CDR3 bases that were read are TGCAGCGGAGGGACAGGGGGAAACTTTAACTATGGC. It codes for CSGGTGGNFNYG. The whole CDR3 sequence is CSGGTGGNFNYGYTF. Drawing the rest from reference TRBV29-1 and TRBJ1-2, the complete variable domain is SAVISQKPSRDICQRGTSLTIQCQVDSQVTMMFWYRQQPGQSLTLIATANQGSEATYESGFVIDKFPISRPNLTFSTLTVSNMSPEDSSIYLCSGGTGGNFNYGYTFGSGTRLTVV.